This TCR beta chain was identified in a study of control samples from healthy donors and cancer patients. The method was immunoSEQ multiplex PCR; TCRdb's version includes in-frame clones alone and lacks a portion of them. The table has over 100,000 clones, more than 70% seen once. V shed 6 bases and J shed 1 base, with 12 bases lying between them. There are 13 residues in the CDR3. Germline-derived CDR1 and CDR2 are SQVTM and ANQGSEA. The sequence derives from a man aged 35-49 years in good health. Sequencing used blood. The rearrangement uses TRBV29-1 and TRBJ1-2; no definite D call. The DNA of the CDR3 is TGCAGCGTCCCCAGCAGGAGTAACTATGGCTACACCTTC. The encoded protein is CSVPSRSNYGYTF. Drawing the rest from reference TRBV29-1 and TRBJ1-2, the complete variable domain is SAVISQKPSRDICQRGTSLTIQCQVDSQVTMMFWYRQQPGQSLTLIATANQGSEATYESGFVIDKFPISRPNLTFSTLTVSNMSPEDSSIYLCSVPSRSNYGYTFGSGTRLTVV.